The clone carrying this T cell receptor (beta chain) was seen only a few times. No antigen is known for it. The data derive from a study of cytomegalovirus exposure and HLA in healthy donors. The wider study: The roughly 100 million unique TCR beta sequences, from roughly 180 million T cells, were found by an earlier analysis. Study-wide findings and caveats: The records held CMV serostatus as the only immune exposure information. Most TCR sequences proved rare, with some public TCRs found in many donors.

Use of 60 Vbeta and 13 Jbeta primers characterized the PCR. Sequencing used immunoSEQ multiplex PCR; TCRdb keeps in-frame clones, though not all of them. The table includes around 130,000 clones, around 73% detected once. Sequenced material: PBMCs. The sequence derives from a man aged 45 to 65 in good health and CMV-seronegative.

CDR3 region: CASSSSVLYNEQFF. The CDR3 DNA reads as TGTGCCAGCAGTTCTAGCGTACTGTACAATGAGCAGTTCTTC. The genes are TRBV2 and TRBJ2-1; D possibly corresponds to TRBD2 (6 bases). Germline V CDR1 and CDR2: SNHLY, FYNNEI. Trimming shortened V by 5 bases and J by 4 bases, and 12 bases separated the two germline ends. The CDR3 spans 14 residues.